Sequencing of this TCR beta chain was carried out in a study of Ad26.COV2.S vaccination and SARS-CoV-2 variants. Study-level information: As a participant in COV1001, the donor was in the Ad26.COV2.S trial arm.

About this clone: What it recognizes is unknown.

Overall study findings and caveats: Breadth measured for non-spike TCRs was similar across vaccine and placebo recipients. Estimates derived from TCR breadth and depth analyses may have underestimated total T cell responses.

Only in-frame clones appear in the TCRdb table, and some are missing; sequencing was by immunoSEQ multiplex PCR. The sample carries roughly 380,000 clones, around 87% recorded once. V was shortened by 0 bases and J by 5 bases, with 9 bases between the two germline ends. Germline V lookup: CDR1 SGHRS, CDR2 YFSETQ. The CDR3 spans 14 residues. The treatment was: around 19 received Ad26.COV2.S at low or high dose, single or two shots; about 5 received placebo; per-sample allocation not given. The investigators took samples on day 63 after the first vaccine or placebo injection. This specimen consisted of peripheral blood, obtained in a trial of Ad26.COV2.S vaccine versus placebo. This chain joins TRBV5-1 and TRBJ2-1; perhaps TRBD2 as D (6 bases). The clonotype was recovered from a person aged 18-65 years who received the Ad26.COV2.S COVID-19 vaccine or a placebo. The CDR3 DNA reads TGCGCCAGCAGCTTGGAGGCGGGGCACAATGAGCAGTTCTTC. It specifies CASSLEAGHNEQFF.